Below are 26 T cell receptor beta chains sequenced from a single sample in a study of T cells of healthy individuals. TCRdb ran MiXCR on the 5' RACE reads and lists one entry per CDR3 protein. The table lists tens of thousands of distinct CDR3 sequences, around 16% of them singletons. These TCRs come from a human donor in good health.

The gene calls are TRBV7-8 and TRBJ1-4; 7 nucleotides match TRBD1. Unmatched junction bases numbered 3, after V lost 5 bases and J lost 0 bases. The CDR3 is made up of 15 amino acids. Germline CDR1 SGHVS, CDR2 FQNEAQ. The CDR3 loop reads CASSRQGATNEKLFF. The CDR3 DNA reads TGTGCCAGCAGCCGACAGGGTGCAACTAATGAAAAACTGTTTTTT.

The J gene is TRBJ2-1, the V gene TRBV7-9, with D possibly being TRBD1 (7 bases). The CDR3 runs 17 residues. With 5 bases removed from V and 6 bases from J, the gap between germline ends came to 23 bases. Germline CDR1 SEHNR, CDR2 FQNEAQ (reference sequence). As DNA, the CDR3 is TGTGCCAGCAGCCCAAGGAGGGGGCAAACTACTTCCAATGAGCAGTTCTTC. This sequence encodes CASSPRRGQTTSNEQFF.

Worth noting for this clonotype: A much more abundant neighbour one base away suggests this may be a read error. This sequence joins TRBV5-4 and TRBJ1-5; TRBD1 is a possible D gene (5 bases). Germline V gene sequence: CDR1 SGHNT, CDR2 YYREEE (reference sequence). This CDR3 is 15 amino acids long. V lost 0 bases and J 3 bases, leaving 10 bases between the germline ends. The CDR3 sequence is CASSLDQGTNQPQHF. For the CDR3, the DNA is TGTGCCAGCAGCTTGGACCAGGGCACCAATCAGCCCCAGCATTTT.

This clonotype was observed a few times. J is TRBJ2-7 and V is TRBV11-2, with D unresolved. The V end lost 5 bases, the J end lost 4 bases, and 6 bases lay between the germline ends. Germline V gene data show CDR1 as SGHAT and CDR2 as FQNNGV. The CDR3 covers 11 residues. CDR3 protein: CASSVRYEQYF. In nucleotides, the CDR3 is TGTGCCAGCAGCGTACGGTACGAGCAGTACTTC.

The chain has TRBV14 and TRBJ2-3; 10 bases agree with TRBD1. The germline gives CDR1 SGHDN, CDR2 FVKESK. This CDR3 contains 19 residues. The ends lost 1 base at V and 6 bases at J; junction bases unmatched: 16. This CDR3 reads CASSQVRNSDRGWLDTQYF. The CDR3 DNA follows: TGTGCCAGCAGCCAAGTGAGAAATTCGGACAGGGGGTGGTTGGATACGCAGTATTTT.

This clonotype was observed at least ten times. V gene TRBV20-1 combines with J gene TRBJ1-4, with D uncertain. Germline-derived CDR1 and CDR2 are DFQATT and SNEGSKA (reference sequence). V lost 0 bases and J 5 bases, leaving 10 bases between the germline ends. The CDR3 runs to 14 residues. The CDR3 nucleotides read TGCAGTGCTAGAGATCCTGGGGTAAATGAAAAACTGTTTTTT. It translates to CSARDPGVNEKLFF.

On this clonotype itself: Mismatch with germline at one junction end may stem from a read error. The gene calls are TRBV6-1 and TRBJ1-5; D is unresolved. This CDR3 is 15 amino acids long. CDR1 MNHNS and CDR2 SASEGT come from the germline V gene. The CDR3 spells CASREGSNSNQPQHF. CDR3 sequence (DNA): TGTGCCAGCAGGGAAGGGTCCAATAGCAATCAGCCCCAGCATTTT.

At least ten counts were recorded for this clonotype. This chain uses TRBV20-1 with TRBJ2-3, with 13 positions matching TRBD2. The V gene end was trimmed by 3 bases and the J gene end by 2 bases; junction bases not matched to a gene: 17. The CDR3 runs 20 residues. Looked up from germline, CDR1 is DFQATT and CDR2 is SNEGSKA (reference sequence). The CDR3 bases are TGCAGTGCTAGTTTCATGGTAGGGCCACTAGCGGGGGGGCCCACAGATACGCAGTATTTT. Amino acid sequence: CSASFMVGPLAGGPTDTQYF.

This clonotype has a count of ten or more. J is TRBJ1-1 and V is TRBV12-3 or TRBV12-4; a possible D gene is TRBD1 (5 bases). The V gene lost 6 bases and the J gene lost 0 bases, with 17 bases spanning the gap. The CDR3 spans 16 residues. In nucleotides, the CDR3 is TGTGCCAGCAGGCCCTCGGGGGTTGTTATGAACACTGAAGCTTTCTTT. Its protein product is CASRPSGVVMNTEAFF.

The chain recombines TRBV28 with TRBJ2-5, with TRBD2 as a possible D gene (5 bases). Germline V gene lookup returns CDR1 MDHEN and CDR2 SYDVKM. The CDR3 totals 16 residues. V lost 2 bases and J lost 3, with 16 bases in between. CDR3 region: CASSLVGAQLKETQYF. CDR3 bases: TGTGCCAGCAGTTTAGTGGGAGCACAATTGAAAGAGACCCAGTACTTC.

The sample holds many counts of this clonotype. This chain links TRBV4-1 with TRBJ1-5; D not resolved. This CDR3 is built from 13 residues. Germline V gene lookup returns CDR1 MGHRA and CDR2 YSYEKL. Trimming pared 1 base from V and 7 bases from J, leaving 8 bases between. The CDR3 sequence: CASSQVPEQPQHF. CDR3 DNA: TGCGCCAGCAGCCAAGTCCCCGAACAGCCCCAGCATTTT.

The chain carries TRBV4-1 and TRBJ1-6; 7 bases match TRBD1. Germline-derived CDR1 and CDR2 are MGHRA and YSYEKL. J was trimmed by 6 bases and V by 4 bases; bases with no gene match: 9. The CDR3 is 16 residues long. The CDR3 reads CASSPWDSQSNSPLHF. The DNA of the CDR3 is TGCGCCAGCAGCCCATGGGACAGCCAATCTAATTCACCCCTCCACTTT.

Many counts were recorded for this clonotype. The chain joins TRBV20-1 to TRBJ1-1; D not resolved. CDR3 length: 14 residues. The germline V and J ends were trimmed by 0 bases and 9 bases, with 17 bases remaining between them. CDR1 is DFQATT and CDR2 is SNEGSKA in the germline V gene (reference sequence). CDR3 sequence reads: CSAREAVGPLKAFF. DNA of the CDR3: TGCAGTGCTAGAGAGGCGGTAGGGCCCCTGAAAGCTTTCTTT.

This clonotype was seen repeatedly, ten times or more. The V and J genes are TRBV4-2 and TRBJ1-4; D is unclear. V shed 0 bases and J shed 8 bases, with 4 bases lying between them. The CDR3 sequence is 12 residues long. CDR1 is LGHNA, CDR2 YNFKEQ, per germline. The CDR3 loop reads CASSQDGEKLFF. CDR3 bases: TGTGCCAGCAGCCAAGATGGCGAAAAACTGTTTTTT.

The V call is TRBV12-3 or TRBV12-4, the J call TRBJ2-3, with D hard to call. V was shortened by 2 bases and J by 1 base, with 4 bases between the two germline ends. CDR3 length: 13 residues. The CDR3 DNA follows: TGTGCCAGCAGTTTAATCGGCACAGATACGCAGTATTTT. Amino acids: CASSLIGTDTQYF.

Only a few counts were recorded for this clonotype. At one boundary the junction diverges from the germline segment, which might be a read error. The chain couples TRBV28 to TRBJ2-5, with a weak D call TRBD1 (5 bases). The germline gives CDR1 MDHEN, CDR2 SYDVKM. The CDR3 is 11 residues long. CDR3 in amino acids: CPRAYQETQYF. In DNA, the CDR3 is TGCCCCAGGGCCTACCAAGAGACCCAGTACTTC.

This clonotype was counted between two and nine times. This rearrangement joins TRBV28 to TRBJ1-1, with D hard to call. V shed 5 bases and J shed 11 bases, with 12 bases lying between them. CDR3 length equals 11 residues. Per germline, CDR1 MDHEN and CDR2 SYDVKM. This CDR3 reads CASSAARWAFF. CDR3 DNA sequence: TGTGCCAGCAGTGCCGCGAGATGGGCTTTCTTT. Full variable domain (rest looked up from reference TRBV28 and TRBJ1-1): DVKVTQSSRYLVKRTGEKVFLECVQDMDHENMFWYRQDPGLGLRLIYFSYDVKMKEKGDIPEGYSVSREKKERFSLILESASTNQTSMYLCASSAARWAFFGQGTRLTVV.

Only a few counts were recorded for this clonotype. CDR3 protein: CASSLVFQGRGYTF. The CDR3 DNA reads as TGCGCCAGCAGCTTGGTTTTCCAGGGAAGGGGCTACACCTTC. The rearrangement uses TRBV5-1 and TRBJ1-2; TRBD1 might be the D (5 bases). Trimming pared 0 bases from V and 8 bases from J, leaving 14 bases between. Germline V gene sequence: CDR1 SGHRS, CDR2 YFSETQ. This CDR3 spans 14 amino acids.

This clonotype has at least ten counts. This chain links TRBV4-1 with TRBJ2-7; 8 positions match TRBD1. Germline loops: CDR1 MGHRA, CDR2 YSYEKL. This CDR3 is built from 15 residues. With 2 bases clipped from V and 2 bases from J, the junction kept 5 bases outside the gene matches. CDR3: CASSQPRTGPYEQYF. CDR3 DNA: TGCGCCAGCAGCCAACCAAGGACAGGGCCCTACGAGCAGTACTTC.

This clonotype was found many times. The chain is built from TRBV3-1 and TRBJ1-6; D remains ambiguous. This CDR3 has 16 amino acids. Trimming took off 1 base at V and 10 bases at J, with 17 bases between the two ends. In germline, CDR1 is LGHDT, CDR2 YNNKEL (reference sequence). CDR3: CASSQGHGRNVSPLHF. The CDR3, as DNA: TGTGCCAGCAGCCAAGGCCATGGCAGGAACGTCTCACCCCTCCACTTT.

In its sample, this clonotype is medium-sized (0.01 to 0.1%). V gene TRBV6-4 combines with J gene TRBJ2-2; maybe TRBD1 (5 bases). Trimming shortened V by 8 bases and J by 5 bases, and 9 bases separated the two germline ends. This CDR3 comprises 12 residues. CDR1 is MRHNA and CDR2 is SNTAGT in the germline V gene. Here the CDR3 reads CASRRGTGELFF. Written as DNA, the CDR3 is TGTGCCAGCCGAAGGGGTACCGGGGAGCTGTTTTTT.

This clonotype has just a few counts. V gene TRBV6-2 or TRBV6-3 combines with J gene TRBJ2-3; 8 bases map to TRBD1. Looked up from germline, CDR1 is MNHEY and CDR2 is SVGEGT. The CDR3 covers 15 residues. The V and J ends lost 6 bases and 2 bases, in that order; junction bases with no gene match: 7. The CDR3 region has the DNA TGTGCCAGCAGGACCGGGACAGGACACACAGATACGCAGTATTTT. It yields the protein CASRTGTGHTDTQYF.

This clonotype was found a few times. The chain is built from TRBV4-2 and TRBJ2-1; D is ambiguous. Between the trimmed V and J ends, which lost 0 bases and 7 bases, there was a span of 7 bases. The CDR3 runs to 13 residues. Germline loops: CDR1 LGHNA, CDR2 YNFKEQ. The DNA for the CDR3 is TGTGCCAGCAGCCAAGATCTTATGAATGAGCAGTTCTTC. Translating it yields CASSQDLMNEQFF.

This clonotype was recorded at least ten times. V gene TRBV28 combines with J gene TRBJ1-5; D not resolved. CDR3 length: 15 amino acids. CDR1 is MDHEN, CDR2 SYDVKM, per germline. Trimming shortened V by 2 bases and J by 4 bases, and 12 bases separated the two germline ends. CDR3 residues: CASSLRGPVNQPQHF. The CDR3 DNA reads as TGTGCCAGCAGTTTACGGGGTCCCGTAAATCAGCCCCAGCATTTT.

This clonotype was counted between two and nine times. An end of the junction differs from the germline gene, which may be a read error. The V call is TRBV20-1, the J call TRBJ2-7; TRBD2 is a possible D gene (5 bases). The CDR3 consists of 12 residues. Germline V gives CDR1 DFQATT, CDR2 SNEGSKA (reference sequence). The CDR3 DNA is TGCAGTGCTACTACTAGGCTCTACGTGCAGTACTTC. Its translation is CSATTRLYVQYF.

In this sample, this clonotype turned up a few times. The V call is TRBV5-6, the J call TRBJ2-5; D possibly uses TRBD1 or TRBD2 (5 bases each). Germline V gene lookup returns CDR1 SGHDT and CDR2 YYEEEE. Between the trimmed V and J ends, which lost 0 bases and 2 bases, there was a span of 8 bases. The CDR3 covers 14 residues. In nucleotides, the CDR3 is TGTGCCAGCAGCTTGGGAGGGGCGCAAGAGACCCAGTACTTC. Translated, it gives CASSLGGAQETQYF.